This entry lists 18 T cell receptor beta chains sequenced from one sample in a study of beta chain features in type 1 diabetes. The entirety of the isolated RNA underwent reverse transcription, so expressed TCRB transcripts were sequenced. Data came from immunoSEQ multiplex PCR; TCRdb stores just in-frame clones and leaves some out. The table includes hundreds of thousands of clones, roughly a sixth detected once. The sequencing input was naive CD4+ T cells from blood. All receptors come from a man between 18 and 29 years old in good health.

The rearrangement joins TRBV20-1 to TRBJ2-7; D gene uncertain. From germline, CDR1 is DFQATT and CDR2 SNEGSKA (reference sequence). This CDR3 spans 11 amino acids. V lost 0 bases to trimming and J lost 6 bases, with 6 bases between them. The CDR3 sequence is CSARDKVEQYF. The DNA of the CDR3 is TGCAGTGCTAGAGATAAGGTCGAGCAGTACTTC.

For this clone: One junction end disagrees with the germline gene, perhaps due to a read error. The chain uses TRBV30 and TRBJ1-2, with D tentatively TRBD1 (5 bases). This CDR3 comprises 14 residues. Germline V CDR1 and CDR2: GTSNPN, SVGIG (reference sequence). CDR3 in amino acids: CAGRGGEPLRGYTF. The CDR3 DNA follows: TGTGCCGGGAGGGGAGGGGAACCCCTGAGGGGCTACACCTTC.

CDR3 sequence (DNA): TGTGCCAGCAGCTTAGGCCAAATCCGGGACAGGGGTTACGAGCAGTACTTC. Amino acids: CASSLGQIRDRGYEQYF. V and J are TRBV7-2 and TRBJ2-7; 10 nucleotides agree with TRBD1. Trimming at V came to 1 base and at J to 4 bases, leaving 10 bases not matched to a gene. The germline V gene has CDR1 SGHTA and CDR2 FQGNSA. The CDR3 contains 17 residues.

V usage is TRBV6-1 and J usage is TRBJ1-4; D gene ambiguous. Germline loops: CDR1 MNHNS, CDR2 SASEGT. Between the trimmed V and J ends, which lost 0 bases and 5 bases, there was a span of 10 bases. CDR3 length equals 15 residues. Here the CDR3 DNA reads TGTGCCAGCAGTGAAGCTCCGTTTATCAATGAAAAACTGTTTTTT. This codes for CASSEAPFINEKLFF.

This clone was seen only a few times. This chain joins TRBV28 and TRBJ2-1; 10 bases are a match to TRBD2. CDR1 is MDHEN and CDR2 is SYDVKM in the germline V gene. This CDR3 has 15 amino acids. J lost 6 bases, V lost 6 bases, and 8 bases had no gene match. CDR3 nucleotides: TGTGCCAGCAGCATTAGCGGGAGGCAACTCAATGAGCAGTTCTTC. Protein: CASSISGRQLNEQFF.

In its sample, this clone was seen a few times. The rearrangement links TRBV19 to TRBJ2-1; the D is unclear. The CDR3 is 14 residues long. Trimming removed 7 bases from V and 8 bases from J, with 18 bases in between. Germline assignment: CDR1 LNHDA and CDR2 SQIVND (reference sequence). In nucleotides, the CDR3 is TGTGCCAGTAAATTTACACAATTCCAAGATGAGCAGTTCTTC. Translation: CASKFTQFQDEQFF.

DNA of the CDR3: TGCGCCAGCAGCTCCCTACAGGCCTACGAGCAGTACTTC. The encoded protein is CASSSLQAYEQYF. This chain connects TRBV5-1 to TRBJ2-7; TRBD1 is a possible D gene (5 bases). The CDR3 covers 13 residues. V was clipped by 3 bases and J by 2 bases, with 9 bases between them. Germline assignment: CDR1 SGHRS and CDR2 YFSETQ.

The V call is TRBV19, the J call TRBJ2-3; 7 bases agree with TRBD1. The CDR3 spans 17 residues. J lost 1 base, V lost 3 bases, and 10 bases had no gene match. Per germline, CDR1 LNHDA and CDR2 SQIVND (reference sequence). In nucleotides, the CDR3 is TGTGCCAGTAGTATGGGCATGGGACAGCGCCGCACAGATACGCAGTATTTT. This codes for CASSMGMGQRRTDTQYF.

This clone was found a few times. The chain links TRBV28 to TRBJ1-1; TRBD1 matches at 8 bases. Germline CDR1 is MDHEN and CDR2 is SYDVKM. There are 14 residues in the CDR3. Losses at the gene ends were 4 bases for V and 1 base for J; bases not matched to a gene: 2. For the CDR3, the DNA is TGTGCCAGCAGTTCAGGGACAGGGAACACTGAAGCTTTCTTT. It translates to CASSSGTGNTEAFF.

This clone appeared a few times. The chain combines TRBV18 with TRBJ2-7, with 8 bases identical to TRBD1. The V gene end was trimmed by 1 base and the J gene end by 0 bases; junction bases not matched to a gene: 5. Germline CDR1 KGHSH, CDR2 LQKENI. The CDR3 is 16 amino acids. The CDR3 spells CASSPLPGTGSYEQYF. Here the CDR3 DNA reads TGTGCCAGCTCACCACTGCCGGGGACAGGCTCCTACGAGCAGTACTTC.

J is TRBJ1-4 and V is TRBV28, with D unresolved. V gave up 5 bases and J gave up 7 bases, with 11 bases separating them. This CDR3 spans 13 amino acids. The germline CDR1 and CDR2 sequences are MDHEN and SYDVKM. CDR3 residues: CASSPNPREKLFF. The CDR3 DNA sequence: TGTGCCAGCAGTCCCAATCCGCGTGAAAAACTGTTTTTT.

This clone was observed a few times. The chain combines TRBV28 with TRBJ2-2, with D possibly TRBD1 on 7 matching bases. Trimming left V 3 bases short and J 4 bases short, with 12 bases between. The CDR3 has 15 amino acids. Per germline, CDR1 MDHEN and CDR2 SYDVKM. The chain's CDR3 is CASSFGGQPTGELFF. The CDR3 bases are TGTGCCAGCAGTTTCGGGGGACAGCCCACCGGGGAGCTGTTTTTT.

This clone was found a few times. The chain joins TRBV6-5 to TRBJ1-4; D might be TRBD1 (5 bases). The CDR3 runs 13 residues. Germline-derived CDR1 and CDR2 are MNHEY and SVGAGI. V lost 6 bases and J 7 bases, leaving 12 bases between the germline ends. CDR3 in amino acids: CASRRLGVEKLFF. CDR3 in DNA: TGTGCCAGCAGGCGCCTAGGGGTTGAAAAACTGTTTTTT.

The rearrangement links TRBV7-3 to TRBJ2-1, with D hard to call. The ends were cut back, 2 bases at V and 5 bases at J, with 7 bases in the middle. In germline, CDR1 is SGHTA, CDR2 FQGTGA. There are 13 residues in the CDR3. In nucleotides, the CDR3 is TGTGCCAGCAGCTTATCCGTTAACAATGAGCAGTTCTTC. Protein product: CASSLSVNNEQFF.

J is TRBJ2-7 and V is TRBV7-6, with D unresolved. CDR1 SGHVS and CDR2 FNYEAQ come from the germline V gene. The CDR3 contains 13 residues. The V gene lost 1 base and the J gene lost 9 bases, with 13 bases spanning the gap. The DNA for the CDR3 is TGTGCCAGCAGCTTAGATTCATATGTGGGGCAGTACTTC. It codes for CASSLDSYVGQYF.

A few counts support this clone. V and J are TRBV7-6 and TRBJ2-6, with no clear D. CDR3 length: 15 amino acids. V was shortened by 3 bases and J by 0 bases, with 6 bases between the two germline ends. CDR1 and CDR2 from the germline V gene are SGHVS and FNYEAQ. The CDR3 coding sequence is TGTGCCAGCAGCTTCCAATTCTCTGGGGCCAACGTCCTGACTTTC. Translation gives CASSFQFSGANVLTF.

The chain carries TRBV11-2 and TRBJ2-3; 9 bases agree with TRBD2. V trimming: 1 base; J trimming: 8 bases; junction bases outside the gene matches: 7. The CDR3 extends over 15 amino acids. Germline V lookup: CDR1 SGHAT, CDR2 FQNNGV. CDR3 coding DNA: TGTGCCAGCAGCTTAGCGGGGGGACTAGCAACTACGCAGTATTTT. This translates into CASSLAGGLATTQYF.

This clone appeared a few times. This chain connects TRBV2 to TRBJ2-5; D possibly corresponds to TRBD2 (5 bases). CDR1 is SNHLY and CDR2 is FYNNEI in the germline V gene. V dropped 4 bases and J dropped 1 base, with 7 bases sitting between them. The CDR3 spans 13 residues. The CDR3 sequence is CASSVRVQETQYF. CDR3 nucleotides: TGTGCCAGCAGTGTGAGGGTCCAAGAGACCCAGTACTTC.